The clone carrying this TCR beta chain has only one observation. The record originates from a study of PD-L1 blockade in urothelial cancer. The wider study: Of about 30 patients, some 25 were males with bladder-origin urothelial cancer. Counts from blood samples showed a median of 141,255 T cells.

Only in-frame clones appear in the TCRdb table, and some are missing; sequencing was by immunoSEQ multiplex PCR. Among some 48,000 clones listed, around 85% were seen once. Time point of the sample: peripheral blood 6 weeks after treatment start. Between 1 and 8 samples per patient were obtained, pretreatment and on-treatment. This TCR was recovered from a man aged 55 to 69 with urothelial cancer. The sample in question was PBMCs, obtained around atezolizumab (anti-PD-L1) treatment.

The DNA of the CDR3 is TGTGCCAGCAGCGAGGGCGGGAGGGTTGTCTACAATGAGCAGTTCTTC. Protein product: CASSEGGRVVYNEQFF. The V and J genes are TRBV9 and TRBJ2-1; the match to TRBD2 covers 9 bases. Germline lookup yields CDR1 SGDLS and CDR2 YYNGEE. The CDR3 has 16 residues. V dropped 3 bases and J dropped 3; count of bases not matched to a gene: 7. Complete variable domain (other parts from reference TRBV9 and TRBJ2-1): DSGVTQTPKHLITATGQRVTLRCSPRSGDLSVYWYQQSLDQGLQFLIQYYNGEERAKGNILERFSAQQFPDLHSELNLSSLELGDSALYFCASSEGGRVVYNEQFFGPGTRLTVL.